Listed below are T cell receptor beta chains from one sample, sequenced in a study of blood T cell repertoires in COVID-19. Produced via immunoSEQ multiplex PCR; TCRdb's table is partial and in-frame only. The top ten hold about 1.9% of the sample, which has fewer than 200,000 clones, roughly nine tenths seen once. Sequencing was performed on peripheral blood. These receptors were collected from a man aged 18 to 30 who had recovered from COVID-19. Each CDR3 is given with its conserved first and last residue. A D gene is named only where the DNA matches it firmly. Expanded clones get a size class; other rows say once, few or many, or leave the size out.

>.|TRBV11-2|.|TRBJ1-1
TGTGCCAGCAGCTTAGGTTGGACATTCTACACTGAAGCTTTCTTT
CASSLGWTFYTEAFF
>.|TRBV9|TRBD2|TRBJ2-1
TGTGCCAGCAGCACTTGGGAGCGGGAGGGCTCCTACAATGAGCAGTTCTTC
CASSTWEREGSYNEQFF
>.|TRBV19|TRBD2|TRBJ2-5
TGTGCCAGTAGTCCAACTAGCGGGAAAGAGACCCAGTACTTC
CASSPTSGKETQYF
>few|TRBV7-3|TRBD2|TRBJ2-5
TGTGCCAGCAGCTCTACTAGCGGGAGAATGGAGACCCAGTACTTC
CASSSTSGRMETQYF
>.|TRBV7-7|.|TRBJ1-1
TGTGCTAGCAGCTTATCCGTGAACACTGAAGCTTTCTTT
CASSLSVNTEAFF
>.|TRBV11-2|.|TRBJ2-2
TGTGCCAGCAGCTTACACGGAGGGGCACTAGGGACAGCCACCGGGGAGCTGTTTTTT
CASSLHGGALGTATGELFF
>few|TRBV6-6|TRBD1|TRBJ2-3
TGTGCCAGCAGTAGTTGGGGACAGGGTACAGATACGCAGTATTTT
CASSSWGQGTDTQYF
>.|TRBV11-2|.|TRBJ2-2
TGTGCCAGCAGCTCCTATGCCCCGGGCGGGGAGCTGTTTTTT
CASSSYAPGGELFF
>.|TRBV19|.|TRBJ2-3
TGTGCCAGTAGTATCTACGGAGATGGGACAGATACGCAGTATTTT
CASSIYGDGTDTQYF
>.|TRBV19|.|TRBJ2-7
TGTGCCAGTAGTATAGGAGGCGGGGACGAGCAGTACTTC
CASSIGGGDEQYF
>.|TRBV3-1/TRBV3-2|.|TRBJ2-1
TGTGCCAGCAGCCAAGTTGACAGGAGCTCCTACAATGAGCAGTTCTTC
CASSQVDRSSYNEQFF
>.|TRBV28|.|TRBJ2-3
TGTGCCAGCAGCAGTACCCGGAGCCCGGCACAAACAGATACGCAGTATTTT
CASSSTRSPAQTDTQYF
>.|TRBV10-3|TRBD2|TRBJ2-3
TGTGCCATCACTGAGGGGAGGGGTCGGGGCGATACGCAGTATTTT
CAITEGRGRGDTQYF
>.|TRBV4-3|.|TRBJ1-2
TGCGCCAGCAGCCAAGGTACCCTGAGCCATGGCTACACCTTC
CASSQGTLSHGYTF
>.|TRBV12-1|.|TRBJ1-2
TGTGCCAGCACCCTAGTTGGGTCCTATGGCTACACCTTC
CASTLVGSYGYTF
>.|TRBV9|.|TRBJ1-3
TGTGCCAGCAGCGTGACAGTCACAGACTCCGCGGGAAACACCATATATTTT
CASSVTVTDSAGNTIYF
>.|TRBV6-4|.|TRBJ2-5
TGTGCCAGCAGTGACCCCTACTCGGAGACCCAGTACTTC
CASSDPYSETQYF
>.|TRBV10-3|.|TRBJ2-3
TGTGCCATCAGTGGGGTGACAGCAGATACGCAGTATTTT
CAISGVTADTQYF
>once|TRBV28|TRBD1|TRBJ2-7
TGTGCCAGCAGTCCCCCGGACAGGGGAGTGAACGAGCAGTACTTC
CASSPPDRGVNEQYF
>.|TRBV27|TRBD1|TRBJ2-1
TGTGCCAGCAGTTTGGACAGGGGTAATGAGCAGTTCTTC
CASSLDRGNEQFF
>.|TRBV7-8|TRBD1|TRBJ1-2
TGTGCCAGCAGCCAGGGACAGGACAATGGCTACACCTTC
CASSQGQDNGYTF
>.|TRBV2|.|TRBJ1-2
TGTGCCAGCAGTGAAGCTCAGGGAGGGCCCTATGGCTACACCTTC
CASSEAQGGPYGYTF
>.|TRBV29-1|TRBD1|TRBJ2-7
TGCAGCGTCCACGGACAGGGCCACGAGCAGTACTTC
CSVHGQGHEQYF
>.|TRBV5-1|TRBD1|TRBJ1-2
TGCGCCAGCAGCGCGGGGGACAGGGGATTCCATGGCTACACCTTC
CASSAGDRGFHGYTF
>many|TRBV7-8|.|TRBJ2-5
TGTGCCAGCAGCCGCCCGGGAATATATACGATAATAGAGACCCAGTACTTC
CASSRPGIYTIIETQYF
>.|TRBV7-9|.|TRBJ1-2
TGTGCCAGCAGCTCGCAGGGTTTTGGTGGCTACACCTTC
CASSSQGFGGYTF
>.|TRBV4-3|TRBD1|TRBJ1-6
TGCGCCAGCAGCCAAGACCCTTATGGCCAGGGGGCTAATTCACCCCTCCACTTT
CASSQDPYGQGANSPLHF
>.|TRBV27|.|TRBJ1-1
TGTGCCAGTACAGGGCCTGAAGCTTTCTTT
CASTGPEAFF
>.|TRBV18|TRBD2|TRBJ2-5
TGTGCCAGCTCTCCAGCGGGAGGGAGGGAGACCCAGTACTTC
CASSPAGGRETQYF
>.|TRBV14|.|TRBJ1-6
TGTGCCAGCAGCGGCAGCGTTTATAATTCACCCCTCCACTTT
CASSGSVYNSPLHF
>once|TRBV30|.|TRBJ1-3
TGTGCCTGGACCCGTGTATCTTCTGGAAACACCATATATTTT
CAWTRVSSGNTIYF
>.|TRBV28|TRBD2|TRBJ2-1
TGTGCCAGCAGTTTCTCATATACTAGCGGGAGGGCCTTTTTCTCCTACAATGAGCAGTTCTTC
CASSFSYTSGRAFFSYNEQFF
>.|TRBV5-6|TRBD1|TRBJ2-7
TGTGCCAGCAGCTCAGGACAGGCTGAAGCTTCCTACGAGCAGTACTTC
CASSSGQAEASYEQYF
>.|TRBV7-2|TRBD1|TRBJ2-1
TGTGCCAGCAGCTTCACCGGGACAGTCTCCTACAATGAGCAGTTCTTC
CASSFTGTVSYNEQFF
>.|TRBV4-3|.|TRBJ1-1
TGCGCCAGCAGCTTTAGTGAGGAGTCCCCCTCTGAAGCTTTCTTT
CASSFSEESPSEAFF
>.|TRBV18|TRBD1|TRBJ2-7
TGTGCCAGCTCTTTGGACAGGGTCTACGAGCAGTACTTC
CASSLDRVYEQYF
>few|TRBV7-2|TRBD1|TRBJ2-3
TGTGCCAGCAGCTCGAATAAGGGGGCGCGGGCTGCGCAGTATTTT
CASSSNKGARAAQYF
>once|TRBV6-5|.|TRBJ1-3
TGTGCCAGCAGTCCGGACAGACCTGGAAACACCATATATTTT
CASSPDRPGNTIYF
>.|TRBV29-1|TRBD2|TRBJ2-1
TGCAGCGTGGGGCCCAGTACTAGCGGGAGCACTGAGCAGTTCTTC
CSVGPSTSGSTEQFF
>.|TRBV2|.|TRBJ1-1
TGTGCCAGCAGTGAACGTAGAGGTGAAGCTTTCTTT
CASSERRGEAFF
>.|TRBV4-3|.|TRBJ2-4
TGCGCCAGCAGCCAAGAAGGAGGGTCGAACATTCAGTACTTC
CASSQEGGSNIQYF
>.|TRBV27|TRBD1|TRBJ1-5
TGTGCCACCCGAGACAGGGATTATAGCAATCAGCCCCAGCATTTT
CATRDRDYSNQPQHF
>.|TRBV4-1|TRBD1|TRBJ2-7
TGCGCCAGCAGCCTGCGGTCCGGGACAGGGGGCTACGAGCAGTACTTC
CASSLRSGTGGYEQYF
>.|TRBV6-2/TRBV6-3|TRBD2|TRBJ2-3
TGTGCCAGCAGTTCCTCGCCGGGACTAGCGGGAGTTTATGGGTATTTT
CASSSSPGLAGVYGYF
>.|TRBV27|TRBD2|TRBJ2-7
TGTGCCAGCAGGGGCCTGGGGGGGATTGGCGAGCAGTACTTC
CASRGLGGIGEQYF